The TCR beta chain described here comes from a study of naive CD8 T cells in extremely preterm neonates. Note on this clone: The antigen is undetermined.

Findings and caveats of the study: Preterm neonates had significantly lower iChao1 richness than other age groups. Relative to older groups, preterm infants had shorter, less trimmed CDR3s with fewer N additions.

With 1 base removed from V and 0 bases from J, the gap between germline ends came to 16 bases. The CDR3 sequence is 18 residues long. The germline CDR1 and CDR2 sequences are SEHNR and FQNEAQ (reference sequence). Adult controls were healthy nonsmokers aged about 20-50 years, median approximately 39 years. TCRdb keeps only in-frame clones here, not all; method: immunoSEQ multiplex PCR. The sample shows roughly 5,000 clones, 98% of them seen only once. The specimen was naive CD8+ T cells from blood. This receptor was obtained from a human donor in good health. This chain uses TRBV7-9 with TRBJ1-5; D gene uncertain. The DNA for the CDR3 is TGTGCCAGCAGCTTAGTAGTGGGCCATTTCGATAGCAATCAGCCCCAGCATTTT. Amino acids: CASSLVVGHFDSNQPQHF. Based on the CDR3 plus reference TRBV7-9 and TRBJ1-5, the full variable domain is DTGVSQNPRHKITKRGQNVTFRCDPISEHNRLYWYRQTLGQGPEFLTYFQNEAQLEKSRLLSDRFSAERPKGSFSTLEIQRTEQGDSAMYLCASSLVVGHFDSNQPQHFGDGTRLSIL.